This T cell receptor (beta chain) was found in a study of T cell responses to AZD1222 COVID-19 vaccine. The method was immunoSEQ multiplex PCR; TCRdb's version includes in-frame clones alone and lacks a portion of them. The profile shows about 170,000 clones, 70% to 90% of them singletons. CDR3 length equals 13 residues. V was pared by 7 bases and J by 4 bases, with 5 bases of the junction left unmatched. Germline V gene sequence: CDR1 SQVTM, CDR2 ANQGSEA. The source of this sequence is an adult who received the AZD1222 COVID-19 vaccine. Sequenced here: peripheral blood, sampled 28 days after the second AZD1222 dose. The V and J genes are TRBV29-1 and TRBJ2-7; TRBD2 aligns across 12 bases. CDR3: CSASGGASYEQYF. CDR3 bases: TGCAGCGCTAGCGGGGGGGCCTCGTACGAGCAGTACTTC.